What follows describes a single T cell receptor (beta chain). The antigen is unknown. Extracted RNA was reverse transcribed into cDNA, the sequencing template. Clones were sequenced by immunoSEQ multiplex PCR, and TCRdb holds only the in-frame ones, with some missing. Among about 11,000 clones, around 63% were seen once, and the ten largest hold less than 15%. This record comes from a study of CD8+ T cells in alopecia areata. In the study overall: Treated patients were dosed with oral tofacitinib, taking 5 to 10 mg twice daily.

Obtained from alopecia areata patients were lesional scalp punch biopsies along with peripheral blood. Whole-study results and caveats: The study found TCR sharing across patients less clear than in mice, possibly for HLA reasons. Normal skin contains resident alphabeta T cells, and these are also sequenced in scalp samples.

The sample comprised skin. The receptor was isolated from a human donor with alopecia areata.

The CDR3: CASRDYDISPLHF. DNA of the CDR3: TGTGCCAGCCGGGACTATGATATTTCACCCCTCCACTTT. The chain couples TRBV10-3 to TRBJ1-6; maybe TRBD1 (5 bases). Germline CDR1 and CDR2: ENHRY and SYGVKD. Deletions cut 10 bases from V and 9 bases from J, with 16 bases between. The CDR3 is 13 amino acids.